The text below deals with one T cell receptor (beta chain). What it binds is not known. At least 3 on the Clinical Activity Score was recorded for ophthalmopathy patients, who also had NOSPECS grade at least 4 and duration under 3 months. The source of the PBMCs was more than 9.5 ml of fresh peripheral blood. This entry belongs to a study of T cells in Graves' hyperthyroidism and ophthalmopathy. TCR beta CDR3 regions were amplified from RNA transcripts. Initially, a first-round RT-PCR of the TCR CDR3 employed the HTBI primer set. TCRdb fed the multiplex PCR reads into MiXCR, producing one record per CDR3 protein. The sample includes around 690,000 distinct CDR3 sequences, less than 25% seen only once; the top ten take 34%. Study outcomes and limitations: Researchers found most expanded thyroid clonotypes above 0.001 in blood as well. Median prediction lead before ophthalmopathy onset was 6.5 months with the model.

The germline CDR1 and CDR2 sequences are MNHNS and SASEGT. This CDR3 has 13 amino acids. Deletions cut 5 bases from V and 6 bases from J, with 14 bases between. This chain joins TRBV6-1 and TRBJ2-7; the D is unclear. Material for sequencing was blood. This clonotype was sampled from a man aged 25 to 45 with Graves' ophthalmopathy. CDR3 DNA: TGTGCCAGCAGTTCCCCCACATCTCGCGAGCAGTACTTC. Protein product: CASSSPTSREQYF.